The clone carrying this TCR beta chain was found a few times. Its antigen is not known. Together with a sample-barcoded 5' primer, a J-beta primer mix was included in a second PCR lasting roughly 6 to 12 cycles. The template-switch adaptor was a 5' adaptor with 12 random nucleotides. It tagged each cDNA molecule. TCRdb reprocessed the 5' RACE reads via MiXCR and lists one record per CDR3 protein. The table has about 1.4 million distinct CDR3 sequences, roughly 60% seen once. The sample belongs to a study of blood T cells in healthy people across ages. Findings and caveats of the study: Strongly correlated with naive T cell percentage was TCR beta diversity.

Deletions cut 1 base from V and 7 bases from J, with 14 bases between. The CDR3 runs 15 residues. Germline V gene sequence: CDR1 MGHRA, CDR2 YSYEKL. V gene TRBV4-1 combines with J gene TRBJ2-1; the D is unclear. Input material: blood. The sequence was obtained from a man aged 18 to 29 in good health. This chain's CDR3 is CASSQGEAALNEQFF. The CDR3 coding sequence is TGCGCCAGCAGCCAAGGAGAGGCAGCTCTTAATGAGCAGTTCTTC.